A single sample gave rise to the 29 T cell receptor beta chains below, sequenced in a study of blood T cell repertoires in COVID-19 (dated by TCRdb to about 2020). The library relied on the immunoSEQ multiplex PCR assay. TCRdb retrieved this table from immuneACCESS and kept in-frame rearrangements only. Not all clones are present; in checked studies, unresolved V genes account for under half, and no reason is known for the remainder. The sample table records about 250,000 clones; about nine tenths of these occur just once. Of the sample, roughly 1.6% falls within the top ten clones. Material for sequencing was peripheral blood. These TCRs come from a woman aged 55-70 years who had recovered from COVID-19.

V gene TRBV6-5 combines with J gene TRBJ1-3, with 9 bases that match TRBD1. The CDR3 consists of 15 residues. The junction had 7 bases not matched to a gene; V was cut back by 8 bases and J by 2 bases. The germline CDR1 and CDR2 sequences are MNHEY and SVGAGI. CDR3 residues: CASVFTGGAGNTIYF. CDR3 bases: TGTGCCAGCGTTTTCACAGGGGGCGCTGGAAACACCATATATTTT.

Concerning this clone itself: This sample includes further DNA sequences coding for the same CDR3. The chain carries TRBV5-1 and TRBJ2-3; D may be TRBD2 (5 bases). Trimming cost V 1 base and J 5 bases, with 8 bases left between them. CDR3 length: 13 residues. Looked up from germline, CDR1 is SGHRS and CDR2 is YFSETQ. CDR3 region: CASSLNREDTQYF. The CDR3 bases are TGCGCCAGCAGCTTGAATCGGGAAGATACGCAGTATTTT.

The rearrangement links TRBV28 to TRBJ2-6; 9 nucleotides line up with TRBD1. V lost 7 bases, J lost 2 bases, and 3 bases stayed unmatched. The CDR3 totals 15 residues. CDR1 is MDHEN and CDR2 is SYDVKM in the germline V gene. CDR3 amino acids: CASITGGAGANVLTF. CDR3 coding DNA: TGTGCCAGCATAACAGGGGGCGCTGGGGCCAACGTCCTGACTTTC.

The chain links TRBV7-2 to TRBJ2-3; possibly TRBD2 for D (5 bases). The CDR3 consists of 15 residues. CDR1 and CDR2 from the germline V gene are SGHTA and FQGNSA. V was clipped by 1 base and J by 1 base, with 9 bases between them. CDR3 bases: TGTGCCAGCAGCTTAGTAAGCGGACGCACAGATACGCAGTATTTT. Translated: CASSLVSGRTDTQYF.

V gene TRBV5-1 combines with J gene TRBJ2-7; D not resolved. The CDR3 loop spans 15 amino acids. Germline V gives CDR1 SGHRS, CDR2 YFSETQ. The V and J ends lost 3 bases and 1 base respectively, with 14 bases between them. This chain's CDR3 is CASSSQPLGSYEQYF. DNA of the CDR3: TGCGCCAGCAGCTCTCAACCCCTAGGTTCCTACGAGCAGTACTTC.

The J gene is TRBJ1-1, the V gene TRBV15; D remains unclear. Germline V lookup: CDR1 LNHNV, CDR2 YYDKDF (reference sequence). CDR3 length: 13 amino acids. Trimming took off 7 bases at V and 12 bases at J, with 21 bases between the two ends. This chain's CDR3 is CATTISGSLRTFF. In DNA form, the CDR3 reads TGTGCCACCACCATCTCCGGGAGCCTTAGAACTTTCTTT.

This chain links TRBV27 with TRBJ2-1; 13 bases align to TRBD2. Germline trimming cut 6 bases from V and 6 bases from J; bases unmatched to any gene: 5. CDR1 and CDR2 from the germline V gene are MNHEY and SMNVEV (reference sequence). This CDR3 has 15 residues. The CDR3 here is CASRTSGGRGNEQFF. Here the CDR3 DNA reads TGTGCCAGCAGGACTAGCGGGGGGAGAGGCAATGAGCAGTTCTTC.

CDR3 sequence: CASSKTGDYGYTF. The DNA of the CDR3 is TGTGCCAGCAGTAAGACAGGCGACTATGGCTACACCTTC. This chain joins TRBV6-5 and TRBJ1-2, with D possibly TRBD1 on 6 matching bases. The length of the CDR3 is 13 residues. Trimming took 5 bases from V and 3 from J, leaving 10 bases between them. Germline CDR1 MNHEY, CDR2 SVGAGI.

The chain's CDR3 is CASSKVDRPTNEKLFF. As DNA, the CDR3 is TGTGCCAGCAGCAAAGTAGACAGGCCAACTAATGAAAAACTGTTTTTT. This chain links TRBV21-1 with TRBJ1-4; the tabulated D call, TRBD1, remains unverified against the DNA. TRBV21-1 is a listed pseudogene. The CDR3 spans 16 residues.

The chain combines TRBV18 with TRBJ2-7, with a tentative D call TRBD1 (6 bases). With 1 base removed from V and 6 bases from J, the gap between germline ends came to 13 bases. Per the germline V gene, CDR1 is KGHSH and CDR2 is LQKENI. There are 14 residues in the CDR3. In DNA form, the CDR3 reads TGTGCCAGCTCACCACGTACAGGGTTTGTCGAGCAGTACTTC. Its protein product is CASSPRTGFVEQYF.

The chain combines TRBV28 with TRBJ2-2; perhaps TRBD1 as D (8 bases). CDR1 MDHEN and CDR2 SYDVKM come from the germline V gene. V shed 5 bases and J shed 5 bases, with 18 bases lying between them. This CDR3 has 16 residues. Here the CDR3 reads CASSTGGQGWTGELFF. In nucleotides, the CDR3 is TGTGCCAGCAGTACGGGAGGACAGGGATGGACCGGGGAGCTGTTTTTT.

The V gene is TRBV29-1, the J gene TRBJ2-7, with TRBD1 matching 12 bases. The ends lost 6 bases at V and 3 bases at J; junction bases unmatched: 15. The CDR3 loop spans 17 amino acids. The germline V gene has CDR1 SQVTM and CDR2 ANQGSEA. In DNA form, the CDR3 reads TGCAGCGTCCCCGGTGGGGGACAGGGGGCTTCCGGCTACGAGCAGTACTTC. Its translation is CSVPGGGQGASGYEQYF.

The chain carries TRBV9 and TRBJ2-3; 8 positions match TRBD2. CDR3 size: 18 residues. Per germline, CDR1 SGDLS and CDR2 YYNGEE. J lost 0 bases, V lost 4 bases, and 13 bases had no gene match. CDR3 sequence: CASSNSIASGSSTDTQYF. The CDR3 DNA reads as TGTGCCAGCAGCAACTCTATAGCTAGCGGGTCTAGCACAGATACGCAGTATTTT.

The chain joins TRBV7-3 to TRBJ2-3; 8 bases fit TRBD2. The CDR3 loop spans 16 amino acids. The V gene end was trimmed by 1 base and the J gene end by 0 bases; junction bases not matched to a gene: 3. Germline CDR1 reads SGHTA; CDR2 reads FQGTGA. The CDR3 DNA is TGTGCCAGCAGCTTAATGGCGGGGGGAAGCACAGATACGCAGTATTTT. Its protein is CASSLMAGGSTDTQYF. Using reference TRBV7-3 and TRBJ2-3 for the parts outside the CDR3, the full variable domain is GAGVSQTPSNKVTEKGKYVELRCDPISGHTALYWYRQSLGQGPEFLIYFQGTGAADDSGLPNDRFFAVRPEGSVSTLKIQRTERGDSAVYLCASSLMAGGSTDTQYFGPGTRLTVL.

This sequence joins TRBV3-1 (or the pseudogene TRBV3-2) and TRBJ2-5; D is perhaps TRBD2 (6 bases). The CDR3 consists of 14 residues. CDR1 is LGHDT and CDR2 is YNNKEL in the germline V gene (reference sequence). The ends were cut back, 4 bases at V and 2 bases at J, with 11 bases in the middle. CDR3 in amino acids: CASSLGTGQETQYF. The CDR3 region has the DNA TGTGCCAGCAGCCTCGGGACTGGTCAAGAGACCCAGTACTTC.

The chain joins TRBV28 to TRBJ1-1; 8 bases agree with TRBD1. The CDR3 spans 14 residues. V shed 6 bases, J shed 6 bases, and the junction held 9 bases outside the gene matches. Germline lookup yields CDR1 MDHEN and CDR2 SYDVKM. The CDR3 is CASSMDRVRPEAFF. The CDR3, as DNA: TGTGCCAGCAGCATGGACAGGGTTCGGCCTGAAGCTTTCTTT.

V is TRBV9 and J is TRBJ1-6; 8 bases match TRBD1. The CDR3 contains 15 residues. Germline V gene lookup returns CDR1 SGDLS and CDR2 YYNGEE. After removal of 0 bases from V and 14 bases from J, the junction contained 10 bases not matched to a gene. The CDR3 loop reads CASSVGDRLFRALHF. CDR3 in DNA: TGTGCCAGCAGCGTAGGGGACAGGCTTTTTAGGGCCCTCCACTTT.

The chain uses TRBV19 and TRBJ1-5; 8 bases map to TRBD1. The CDR3 is made up of 15 amino acids. Trimming at V came to 1 base and at J to 6 bases, leaving 5 bases not matched to a gene. Per germline, CDR1 LNHDA and CDR2 SQIVND (reference sequence). In DNA form, the CDR3 reads TGTGCCAGTAGTATAGTAGTCCAGGGGGCTCAGCCCCAGCATTTT. Protein: CASSIVVQGAQPQHF.

The chain uses TRBV28 and TRBJ2-7; TRBD2 matches 8 bases. CDR3 size: 14 residues. CDR1 is MDHEN and CDR2 is SYDVKM in the germline V gene. Unmatched junction bases numbered 9, after V lost 9 bases and J lost 2 bases. CDR3 coding DNA: TGTGCCAGTCATGGGGCGGGGGGTGCCTACGAGCAGTACTTC. It yields the protein CASHGAGGAYEQYF. The full variable domain, with the rest looked up from reference TRBV28 and TRBJ2-7, is DVKVTQSSRYLVKRTGEKVFLECVQDMDHENMFWYRQDPGLGLRLIYFSYDVKMKEKGDIPEGYSVSREKKERFSLILESASTNQTSMYLCASHGAGGAYEQYFGPGTRLTVT.

The rearrangement joins TRBV29-1 to TRBJ1-2; D is undetermined. Trimming shortened V by 8 bases and J by 3 bases, and 13 bases separated the two germline ends. The germline V gene has CDR1 SQVTM and CDR2 ANQGSEA. The CDR3 runs to 12 residues. The CDR3 DNA follows: TGCAGCCTGCACAGCCAGCACTATGGCTACACCTTC. This encodes CSLHSQHYGYTF. Drawing the rest from reference TRBV29-1 and TRBJ1-2, the complete variable domain is SAVISQKPSRDICQRGTSLTIQCQVDSQVTMMFWYRQQPGQSLTLIATANQGSEATYESGFVIDKFPISRPNLTFSTLTVSNMSPEDSSIYLCSLHSQHYGYTFGSGTRLTVV.

The J gene is TRBJ2-7, the V gene TRBV11-1, with 9 bases matching TRBD1. After removal of 5 bases from V and 4 bases from J, the junction contained 6 bases not matched to a gene. Per germline, CDR1 SGHAT and CDR2 FQDESV (reference sequence). The CDR3 length is 14 residues. DNA of the CDR3: TGTGCCAGCAGCGCCGGGACAGGGCAATACGAGCAGTACTTC. Translating gives CASSAGTGQYEQYF.

This chain joins TRBV29-1 and TRBJ2-2; perhaps TRBD1 as D (6 bases). V was clipped by 2 bases and J by 2 bases, with 12 bases between them. The CDR3 length is 15 residues. In germline, CDR1 is SQVTM, CDR2 ANQGSEA. CDR3 sequence reads: CSVERRGVNTGELFF. CDR3 in DNA: TGCAGCGTTGAACGCAGGGGCGTTAACACCGGGGAGCTGTTTTTT.

This rearrangement joins TRBV21-1 to TRBJ1-2. TRBV21-1 corresponds to a pseudogene. The CDR3 length is 13 residues. Here the CDR3 reads CASSKGAGDGYTF. Written as DNA, the CDR3 is TGTGCCAGCAGCAAAGGAGCGGGGGATGGCTACACCTTC.

Here the CDR3 reads CASTRTSGALETQYF. The CDR3 coding sequence is TGTGCCAGCACCCGGACTAGCGGGGCTCTGGAGACCCAGTACTTC. The chain has TRBV4-2 and TRBJ2-5; 12 bases align to TRBD2. With V trimmed by 7 bases and J by 5 bases, 8 bases remained unmatched. This CDR3 contains 15 residues. Per the germline V gene, CDR1 is LGHNA and CDR2 is YNFKEQ.

V is TRBV11-3 and J is TRBJ2-7, with 7 bases fitting TRBD1. Germline CDR1 SGHNT, CDR2 YENEEA. The CDR3 length is 15 residues. V was pared by 5 bases and J by 3 bases, with 10 bases of the junction left unmatched. The chain's CDR3 is CASSQYPGQYYEQYF. CDR3 DNA: TGTGCCAGCAGCCAATACCCGGGACAGTACTACGAGCAGTACTTC.

This clone was picked up one time. The chain links TRBV12-3 or TRBV12-4 to TRBJ1-2; no clear D. The V gene lost 6 bases and the J gene lost 8 bases, with 13 bases spanning the gap. The CDR3 is made up of 12 amino acids. The CDR3: CASRQFLRGYTF. As DNA, the CDR3 is TGTGCCAGCAGGCAATTTCTACGCGGCTACACCTTC.

The chain carries TRBV28 and TRBJ1-2; 7 positions agree with TRBD1. After removal of 5 bases from V and 2 bases from J, the junction contained 8 bases not matched to a gene. The CDR3 spans 15 residues. In germline, CDR1 is MDHEN, CDR2 SYDVKM. CDR3 residues: CASSPIDRVNYGYTF. The CDR3 region has the DNA TGTGCCAGCAGTCCCATTGACAGGGTAAACTATGGCTACACCTTC.

The CDR3 here is CASSQRDGGAEAFF. The CDR3 nucleotides are TGTGCCAGCAGCCAACGGGACGGGGGAGCTGAAGCTTTCTTT. The chain carries TRBV4-2 and TRBJ1-1, with TRBD1 as a possible D gene (5 bases). The germline gives CDR1 LGHNA, CDR2 YNFKEQ. The CDR3 runs to 14 residues. Trimming cost V 2 bases and J 6 bases, with 13 bases left between them.

The chain is built from TRBV12-5 and TRBJ1-2, with 8 bases matching TRBD1. This CDR3 has 16 amino acids. Looked up from germline, CDR1 is LGHNT and CDR2 is FRNRAP. V shed 6 bases and J 6 bases; nucleotides not matched to a gene: 15. In DNA, the CDR3 is TGTGCTAGTGGCCCGACGGGACAGGCCCTATTGGATGGCTACACCTTC. Translated, it gives CASGPTGQALLDGYTF.